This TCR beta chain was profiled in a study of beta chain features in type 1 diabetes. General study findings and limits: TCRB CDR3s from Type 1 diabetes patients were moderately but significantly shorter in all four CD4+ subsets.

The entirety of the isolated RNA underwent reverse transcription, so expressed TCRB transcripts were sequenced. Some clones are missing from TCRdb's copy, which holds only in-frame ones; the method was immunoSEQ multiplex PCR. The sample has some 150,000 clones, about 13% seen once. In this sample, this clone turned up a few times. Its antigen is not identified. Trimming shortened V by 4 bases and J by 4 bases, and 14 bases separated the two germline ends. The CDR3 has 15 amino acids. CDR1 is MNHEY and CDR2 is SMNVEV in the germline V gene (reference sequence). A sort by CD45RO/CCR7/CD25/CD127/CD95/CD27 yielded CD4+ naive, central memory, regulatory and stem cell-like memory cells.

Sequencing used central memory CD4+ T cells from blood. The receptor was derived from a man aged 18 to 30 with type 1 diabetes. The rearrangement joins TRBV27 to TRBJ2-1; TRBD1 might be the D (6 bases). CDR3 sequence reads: CASSSTGQGYNEQFF. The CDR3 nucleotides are TGTGCCAGCAGTTCAACAGGTCAGGGGTACAATGAGCAGTTCTTC.